This is a list of T cell receptor beta chains from one sample in a study of early T cells in non-severe SARS-CoV-2 infection. Each CDR3 protein gets one entry after TCRdb re-called the 5' RACE reads with MiXCR. The table includes about 110,000 distinct CDR3 sequences, approximately 12% detected once. The material was whole blood, obtained at baseline. The source of these receptors is an adult who was a healthcare worker with PCR-confirmed SARS-CoV-2 infection or an uninfected control (not recorded which). CDR3s include the opening cysteine and the closing phenylalanine or tryptophan. A D gene is named only where the DNA matches it firmly. Clone size is given for some rows only: seen once, a few or many times, or a class if the clone is expanded.

j_gene | abundance | d_gene | v_gene | CDR3aa | CDR3nt
TRBJ2-1 | many | - | TRBV2 | CATELEKGNEQFF | TGTGCCACAGAACTAGAGAAGGGGAATGAGCAGTTCTTC
TRBJ2-3 | few | - | TRBV2 | CATSRGLKTDTQYF | TGTGCCACTAGTCGGGGCTTGAAGACAGATACGCAGTATTTT
TRBJ1-1 | few | - | TRBV7-3 | CASSLTGARNTEAFF | TGTGCCAGCAGCTTGACGGGGGCGCGGAACACTGAAGCTTTCTTT
TRBJ2-3 | many | - | TRBV5-1 | CASSLAIADTQYF | TGCGCCAGCAGCTTAGCTATAGCAGATACGCAGTATTTT
TRBJ1-2 | few | TRBD1 | TRBV28 | CASTFIGGTGHGYTF | TGTGCCAGCACCTTCATCGGTGGGACAGGGCATGGCTACACCTTC
TRBJ2-4 | - | - | TRBV12-3/TRBV12-4 | CASSLGGVAKNIQYF | TGTGCCAGCAGTTTAGGAGGGGTTGCCAAAAACATTCAGTACTTC
TRBJ1-1 | - | TRBD1 | TRBV18 | CASSGQAPIGSEAFF | TGTGCCAGCTCGGGACAGGCCCCTATTGGGAGTGAAGCTTTCTTT
TRBJ1-4 | few | - | TRBV29-1 | CSAKDEKLFF | TGCAGCGCAAAAGATGAAAAACTGTTTTTT
TRBJ2-3 | many | - | TRBV18 | CASSQPTAISTDTQYF | TGTGCCAGCTCCCAGCCGACAGCGATCAGCACAGATACGCAGTATTTT
TRBJ2-3 | few | - | TRBV7-8 | CASSGRIRDTQYF | TGTGCCAGCAGCGGACGGATTCGGGATACGCAGTATTTT
TRBJ2-1 | few | TRBD1 | TRBV30 | CAWTTGDRVRFF | TGTGCCTGGACGACAGGGGATCGGGTCCGGTTCTTC
TRBJ1-6 | - | - | TRBV12-3/TRBV12-4 | CASSLTGTNSPLHF | TGTGCCAGCAGCTTGACAGGCACCAATTCACCCCTCCACTTT
TRBJ2-5 | - | - | TRBV2 | CASSEGLYQETQYF | TGTGCCAGCAGTGAAGGACTGTACCAAGAGACCCAGTACTTC
TRBJ1-2 | many | - | TRBV12-3/TRBV12-4 | CASSPRSGANYGYTF | TGTGCCAGCAGCCCTAGGTCTGGGGCGAACTATGGCTACACCTTC
TRBJ2-2 | - | TRBD1 | TRBV27 | CASSSYRGDTGELFF | TGTGCCAGCAGTTCATACAGGGGCGACACCGGGGAGCTGTTTTTT
TRBJ1-4 | few | - | TRBV6-2/TRBV6-3 | CASSYWSNEKLFF | TGTGCCAGCAGTTACTGGTCAAATGAAAAACTGTTTTTT
TRBJ1-6 | few | - | TRBV10-3 | CAISDGGSSYNSPLHF | TGTGCCATCAGTGACGGAGGGAGCTCCTATAATTCACCCCTCCACTTT
TRBJ1-1 | many | - | TRBV28 | CASSFLTDPNTEAFF | TGTGCCAGCAGTTTCCTAACAGATCCGAACACTGAAGCTTTCTTT
TRBJ2-7 | - | TRBD1 | TRBV6-5 | CASSYSVPGQGIDEQYF | TGTGCCAGCAGTTACTCAGTGCCGGGACAGGGGATCGACGAGCAGTACTTC
TRBJ2-7 | many | TRBD1 | TRBV3-1 | CASSFSGQGYEQYF | TGTGCCAGCAGCTTTTCAGGACAGGGCTACGAGCAGTACTTC
TRBJ2-5 | few | - | TRBV11-2 | CASSRFGGPRETQYF | TGTGCCAGCAGCCGCTTTGGGGGGCCACGAGAGACCCAGTACTTC
TRBJ2-2 | few | - | TRBV24-1 | CATEGTKNTGELFF | TGTGCCACCGAAGGGACGAAGAACACCGGGGAGCTGTTTTTT
TRBJ1-5 | - | - | TRBV27 | CASSFSREDNQPQHF | TGTGCCAGCAGTTTCAGCAGGGAGGACAATCAGCCCCAGCATTTT